This T cell receptor (beta chain) was retrieved from a study of blood T cell repertoires in COVID-19. At the level of the study: Acute and convalescent COVID-19 samples came from the United States, Italy and Spain. The cDNA or gDNA used as material had been derived from T cells, B-cell-depleted T cells, or PBMCs.

Per the authors' pipeline: Nucleated cell number was recorded as an estimate derived from reference gene primer amplification. Sequenced by immunoSEQ multiplex PCR; TCRdb stores in-frame clones only, minus some. V and J calls plus clone size are reproduced from that table; the DNA served to infer D and trimming. The sample includes tens of thousands of clones, 85% to 90% of them seen just once. V lost 8 bases and J lost 3, with 13 bases in between. Germline V lookup: CDR1 SEHNR, CDR2 FQNEAQ (reference sequence). The CDR3 is made up of 13 amino acids. The rearrangement joins TRBV7-9 to TRBJ1-2; tentatively, D is TRBD1 (5 bases). This TCR came from a woman aged 70 to 79 with acute or convalescent COVID-19. The material sequenced was peripheral blood. CDR3 DNA: TGTGCCAGCGCCGGGGACTCGGACTATGGCTACACCTTC. This codes for CASAGDSDYGYTF.